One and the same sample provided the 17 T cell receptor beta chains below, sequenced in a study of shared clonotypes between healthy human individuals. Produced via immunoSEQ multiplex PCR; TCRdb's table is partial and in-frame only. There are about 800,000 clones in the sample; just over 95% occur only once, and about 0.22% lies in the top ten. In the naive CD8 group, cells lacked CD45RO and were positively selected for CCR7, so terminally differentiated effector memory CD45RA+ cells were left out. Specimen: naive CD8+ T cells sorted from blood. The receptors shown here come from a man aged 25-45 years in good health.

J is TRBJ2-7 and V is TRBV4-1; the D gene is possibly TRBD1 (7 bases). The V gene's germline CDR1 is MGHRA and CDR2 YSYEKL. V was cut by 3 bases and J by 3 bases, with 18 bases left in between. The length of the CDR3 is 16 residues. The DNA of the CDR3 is TGCGCCAGCAGCCAGGACCGGGACAGACTAGACTACGAGCAGTACTTC. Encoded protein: CASSQDRDRLDYEQYF.

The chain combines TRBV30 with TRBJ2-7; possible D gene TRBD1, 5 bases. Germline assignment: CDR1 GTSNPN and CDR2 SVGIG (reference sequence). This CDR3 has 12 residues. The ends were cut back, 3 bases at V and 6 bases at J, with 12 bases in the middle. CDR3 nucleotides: TGTGCCTGGAGCCCCCAGGGCCTCGAGCAGTACTTC. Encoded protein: CAWSPQGLEQYF.

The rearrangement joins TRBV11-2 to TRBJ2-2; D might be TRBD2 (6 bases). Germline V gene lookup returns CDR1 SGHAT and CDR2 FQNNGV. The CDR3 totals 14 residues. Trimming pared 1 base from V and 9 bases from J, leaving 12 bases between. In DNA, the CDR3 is TGTGCCAGCAGCTTAGTGACTAGGGGAAGGGAGCTGTTTTTT. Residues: CASSLVTRGRELFF. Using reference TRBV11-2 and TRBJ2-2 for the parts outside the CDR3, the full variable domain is EAGVAQSPRYKIIEKRQSVAFWCNPISGHATLYWYQQILGQGPKLLIQFQNNGVVDDSQLPKDRFSAERLKGVDSTLKIQPAKLEDSAVYLCASSLVTRGRELFFGEGSRLTVL.

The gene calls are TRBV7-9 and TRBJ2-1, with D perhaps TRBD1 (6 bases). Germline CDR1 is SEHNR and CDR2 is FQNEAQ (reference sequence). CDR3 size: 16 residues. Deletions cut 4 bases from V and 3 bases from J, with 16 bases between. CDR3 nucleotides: TGTGCCAGCAGCTCAAATCGCTTGGACAGCTACAATGAGCAGTTCTTC. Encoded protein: CASSSNRLDSYNEQFF.

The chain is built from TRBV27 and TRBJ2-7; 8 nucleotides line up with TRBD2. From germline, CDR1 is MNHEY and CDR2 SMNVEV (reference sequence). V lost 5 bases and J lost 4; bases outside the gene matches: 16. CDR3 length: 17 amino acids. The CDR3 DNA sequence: TGTGCCAGCAGTCCTTCGTCAAGCGGGAGTAGCAGGTACGAGCAGTACTTC. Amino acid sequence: CASSPSSSGSSRYEQYF.

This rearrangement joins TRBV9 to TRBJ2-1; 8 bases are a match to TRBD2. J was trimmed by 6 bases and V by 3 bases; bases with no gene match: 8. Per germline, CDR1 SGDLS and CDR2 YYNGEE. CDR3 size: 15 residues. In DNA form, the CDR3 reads TGTGCCAGCAGCGCGTTAGCGGGATCTTTCAATGAGCAGTTCTTC. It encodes CASSALAGSFNEQFF.

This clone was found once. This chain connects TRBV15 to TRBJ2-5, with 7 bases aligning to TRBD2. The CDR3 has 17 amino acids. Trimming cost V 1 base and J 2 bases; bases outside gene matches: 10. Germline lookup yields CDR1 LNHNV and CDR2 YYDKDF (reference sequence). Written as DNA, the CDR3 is TGTGCCACCAGCAGAGTCGGACTAGGAGGGCAGCAAGAGACCCAGTACTTC. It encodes CATSRVGLGGQQETQYF.

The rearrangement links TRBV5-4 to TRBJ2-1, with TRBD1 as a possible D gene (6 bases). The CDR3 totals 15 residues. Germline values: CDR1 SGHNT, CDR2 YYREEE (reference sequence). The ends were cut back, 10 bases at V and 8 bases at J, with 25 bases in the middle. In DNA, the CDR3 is TGTGCCGGCACCCATCAAGGGGGAAGGTTCGATGAGCAGTTCTTC. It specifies CAGTHQGGRFDEQFF.

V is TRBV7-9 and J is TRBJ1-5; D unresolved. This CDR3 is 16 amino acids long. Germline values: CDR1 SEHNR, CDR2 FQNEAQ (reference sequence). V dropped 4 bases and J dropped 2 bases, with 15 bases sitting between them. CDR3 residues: CASSSSRTLGNQPQHF. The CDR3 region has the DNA TGTGCCAGCAGCTCTAGCAGGACTTTGGGCAATCAGCCCCAGCATTTT.

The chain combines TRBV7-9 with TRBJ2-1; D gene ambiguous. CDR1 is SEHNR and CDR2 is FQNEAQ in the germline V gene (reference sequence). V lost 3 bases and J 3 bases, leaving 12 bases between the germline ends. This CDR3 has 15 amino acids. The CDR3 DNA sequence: TGTGCCAGCAGCTTTCCCCGGAAAAGCTACAATGAGCAGTTCTTC. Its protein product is CASSFPRKSYNEQFF.

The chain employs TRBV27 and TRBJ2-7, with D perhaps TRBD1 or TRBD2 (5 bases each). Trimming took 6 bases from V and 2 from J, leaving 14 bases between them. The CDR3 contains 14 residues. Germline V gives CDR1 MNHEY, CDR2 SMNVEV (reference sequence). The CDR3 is CASSPGKTAYEQYF. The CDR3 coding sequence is TGTGCCAGCAGCCCGGGGAAGACAGCCTACGAGCAGTACTTC.

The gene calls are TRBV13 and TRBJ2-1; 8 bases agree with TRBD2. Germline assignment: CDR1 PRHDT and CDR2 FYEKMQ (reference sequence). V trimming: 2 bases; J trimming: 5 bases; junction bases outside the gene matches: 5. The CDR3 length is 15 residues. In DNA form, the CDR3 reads TGTGCCAGCAGCTTATACGGACTAGCCAACAATGAGCAGTTCTTC. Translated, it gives CASSLYGLANNEQFF.

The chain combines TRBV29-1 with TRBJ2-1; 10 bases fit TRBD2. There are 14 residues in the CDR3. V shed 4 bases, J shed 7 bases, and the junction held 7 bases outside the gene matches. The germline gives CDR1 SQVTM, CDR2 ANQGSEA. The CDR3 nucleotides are TGCAGCGTTGTAGCAGCGGGAGGGCGTAATGAGCAGTTCTTC. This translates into CSVVAAGGRNEQFF.

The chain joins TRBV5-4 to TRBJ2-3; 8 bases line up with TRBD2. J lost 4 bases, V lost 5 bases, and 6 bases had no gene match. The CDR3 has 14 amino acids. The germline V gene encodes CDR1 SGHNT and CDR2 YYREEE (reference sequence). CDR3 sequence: CASSPGLGADTQYF. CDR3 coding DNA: TGTGCCAGCAGTCCGGGACTAGGGGCAGATACGCAGTATTTT.

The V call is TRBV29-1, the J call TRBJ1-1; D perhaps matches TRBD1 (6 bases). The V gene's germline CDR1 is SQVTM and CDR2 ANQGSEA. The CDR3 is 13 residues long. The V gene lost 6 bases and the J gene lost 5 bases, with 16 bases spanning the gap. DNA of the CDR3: TGCAGCGTAACGACAGGCCTTCGAACTGAAGCTTTCTTT. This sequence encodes CSVTTGLRTEAFF.

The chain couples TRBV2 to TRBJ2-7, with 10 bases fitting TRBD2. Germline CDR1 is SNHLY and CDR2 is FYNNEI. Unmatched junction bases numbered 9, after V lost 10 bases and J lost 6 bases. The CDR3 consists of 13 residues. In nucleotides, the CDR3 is TGTGCCACCCCTAGCGGGAGATCTTCCGAGCAGTACTTC. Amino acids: CATPSGRSSEQYF.

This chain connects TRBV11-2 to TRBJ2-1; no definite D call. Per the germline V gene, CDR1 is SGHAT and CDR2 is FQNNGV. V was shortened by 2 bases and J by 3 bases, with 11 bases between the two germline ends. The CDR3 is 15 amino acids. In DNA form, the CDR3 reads TGTGCCAGCAGCTTAAGCGCAGGAGACTACAATGAGCAGTTCTTC. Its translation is CASSLSAGDYNEQFF.